Listed below are T cell receptor beta chains from one sample, sequenced in a study of follicular helper T cells after annual influenza vaccination. The assay was immunoSEQ multiplex PCR, and TCRdb's table has in-frame clones only and misses some. The table shows about 5,600 clones, with 84% occurring only once. Specimen: CXCR5+ CD38- circulating T follicular helper cells from blood, collected 7 days after influenza vaccination. These receptors all come from an adult who received the influenza vaccine. The CDR3 runs from the conserved cysteine through the conserved F or W. The D gene is left open where the match is weak. Not all rows give a size; the values are once, few, many and, for expanded clones, a class.

size	V	D	J	DNA	CDR3
once	TRBV5-6	TRBD2	TRBJ2-7	TGTGCCAGCAGCTGGAGGGGACTAGCGGGGGTCTACGAGCAGTACTTC	CASSWRGLAGVYEQYF
.	TRBV6-5	.	TRBJ2-2	TGTGCCAGCAGTGCCTGGGCGAACACCGGGGAGCTGTTTTTT	CASSAWANTGELFF
.	TRBV28	.	TRBJ2-1	TGTGCCAGCACTCGACGGGTCAAGGGGCGGCGAGACAATGAGCAGTTCTTC	CASTRRVKGRRDNEQFF
.	TRBV15	.	TRBJ2-3	TGTGCCACCAGCAGGGGGGGCAAAGATACGCAGTATTTT	CATSRGGKDTQYF
.	TRBV2	TRBD2	TRBJ2-2	TGTGCCAGCAGTGGTGGACTAGCGGGCCCTTGGGCCACCGGGGAGCTGTTTTTT	CASSGGLAGPWATGELFF
.	TRBV4-1	TRBD1	TRBJ1-4	TGCGCCAGCAGCCAACAGGGGGAGAGGCCTACTGAAAAACTGTTTTTT	CASSQQGERPTEKLFF
.	TRBV27	.	TRBJ2-7	TGTGCCAGCAGTTTAAAAATACAGGACTACGAGCAGTACTTC	CASSLKIQDYEQYF
once	TRBV5-6	.	TRBJ1-4	TGTGCCAGCAGCTTGGGGACAGATAATGAAAAACTGTTTTTT	CASSLGTDNEKLFF
.	TRBV19	.	TRBJ1-5	TGTGCCAGTGGTCCGGTGAATCGGAATCAGCCCCAGCATTTT	CASGPVNRNQPQHF
.	TRBV2	.	TRBJ2-5	TGTGCCAGCAGCGGCTCTGGGGGAACGGTTGAGACCCAGTACTTC	CASSGSGGTVETQYF
.	TRBV11-2	.	TRBJ2-2	TGTGCCAGCCAACCGAACACCGGGGAGCTGTTTTTT	CASQPNTGELFF
.	TRBV5-1	.	TRBJ2-5	TGCGCCAGCAGCTTGTTCAGGTCGGAGGAGACCCAGTACTTC	CASSLFRSEETQYF
.	TRBV30	TRBD2	TRBJ2-7	TGTGCCGTCCAGACTGGGAGGGGCGAGCAGTACTTC	CAVQTGRGEQYF
.	TRBV5-4	.	TRBJ2-1	TGTGCCAGCAGCTTGGGGGCACTCGACGGTGAGCAGTTCTTC	CASSLGALDGEQFF
.	TRBV10-1	.	TRBJ2-3	TGCGCCAGCAGGGACTCCAATGGACCAGATACGCAGTATTTT	CASRDSNGPDTQYF
.	TRBV4-3	.	TRBJ1-4	TGCGCCAGCAGCTTGATGACAGGCCACAATGAAAAACTGTTTTTT	CASSLMTGHNEKLFF
once	TRBV6-6	.	TRBJ2-2	TGTGCCAGCCTCAAGGACTTCTACACCGGGGAGCTGTTTTTT	CASLKDFYTGELFF
.	TRBV9	.	TRBJ1-2	TGTGCCAGCAGCGTAGGAGGTACGGGACACAAGGATGGCTACACCTTC	CASSVGGTGHKDGYTF
.	TRBV6-4	TRBD1	TRBJ2-5	TGTGCCAGCAGTGGCAGGGACAGGCGCTACCAAGAGACCCAGTACTTC	CASSGRDRRYQETQYF
.	TRBV20-1	.	TRBJ2-7	TGCAGTGTCCAGGGGAGAAACGAGCAGTACTTC	CSVQGRNEQYF
.	TRBV10-1	TRBD1	TRBJ1-5	TGCGCCAGGACGACAGGGAATCAGCCCCAGCATTTT	CARTTGNQPQHF
.	TRBV27	TRBD1	TRBJ2-7	TGTGCCAGCAGGAGGGACAGGGGGTTAAACGAGCAGTACTTC	CASRRDRGLNEQYF
.	TRBV30	TRBD1	TRBJ2-5	TGTGCCTGGGAGACAGGGGAGACCCAGTACTTC	CAWETGETQYF
.	TRBV5-1	TRBD2	TRBJ2-5	TGCGCCAGCAGCTTAGTAGCGGGGGGCCAAGAGACCCAGTACTTC	CASSLVAGGQETQYF
.	TRBV6-6	.	TRBJ2-7	TGTGCCAGCAGTCACGGGACCCGCTCCTACGAGCAGTACTTC	CASSHGTRSYEQYF
.	TRBV7-2	.	TRBJ2-2	TGTGCCAGCAGCCCCGCCCCGAGAGTCGGGGAGCTGTTTTTT	CASSPAPRVGELFF
.	TRBV6-5	.	TRBJ1-4	TGTGCCAGCAGTTACCTGGGGGAGAGGGAAAAACTGTTTTTT	CASSYLGEREKLFF
.	TRBV5-4	.	TRBJ2-3	TGTGCCAGCAGCTTGGGAGGTCGTAGCACAGATACGCAGTATTTT	CASSLGGRSTDTQYF
.	TRBV6-6	.	TRBJ2-3	TGTGCCAGCAGGAGGACAGCATCGGCAGATACGCAGTATTTT	CASRRTASADTQYF
.	TRBV6-1	.	TRBJ2-3	TGTGCCAGCAGTGAAATGGGTAGCACAGATACGCAGTATTTT	CASSEMGSTDTQYF
.	TRBV19	TRBD2	TRBJ2-1	TGTGCCAGTAGTATCGCTTGGACTAGCGGGAGGGCTCTTGAGCAGTTCTTC	CASSIAWTSGRALEQFF
.	TRBV10-2	.	TRBJ2-4	TGCGCCAGCACGCGTCAAATAGCCAAAAACATTCAGTACTTC	CASTRQIAKNIQYF
.	TRBV5-8	TRBD1	TRBJ2-4	TGTGCCAGCGGCCCGGACAGGGGGGTCCAAAACATTCAGTACTTC	CASGPDRGVQNIQYF
.	TRBV27	.	TRBJ2-1	TGTGCCAGCAGTTTATCCCCGGGCCCGAGAGGTCACAATGAGCAGTTCTTC	CASSLSPGPRGHNEQFF
.	TRBV5-1	.	TRBJ2-6	TGCGCCAGCAGCTTCGAAGAGAGAGGGGCCAACGTCCTGACTTTC	CASSFEERGANVLTF
.	TRBV27	.	TRBJ2-2	TGTGCCAGCAGTTCGGACATTTTTGGCTCAAACGGGGAGCTGTTTTTT	CASSSDIFGSNGELFF
.	TRBV5-1	.	TRBJ1-1	TGCGCCAGCAGCTTGCAAGGTGGGATTAACACTGAAGCTTTCTTT	CASSLQGGINTEAFF
.	TRBV20-1	.	TRBJ2-7	TGCAGTGCTAGTACCGGCTACGAGCAGTACTTC	CSASTGYEQYF
.	TRBV18	.	TRBJ1-1	TGTGCCAGCTCACCAAGGGAGCGAAAAGAAGCTTTCTTT	CASSPRERKEAFF
.	TRBV30	.	TRBJ1-6	TGTGCCTGGAGTCACGGACCACTTACTTATAATTCACCCCTCCACTTT	CAWSHGPLTYNSPLHF